This TCR beta chain was documented in a study of Tregs in tolerant kidney transplant recipients. Study information: Sorting of CD4+CD25+CD127- cells followed roughly 3-day belatacept mixed lymphocyte reactions, sometimes with roughly five-day graft donor restimulation. Sorting used antibodies to exclude donor cells.

Produced via immunoSEQ multiplex PCR; TCRdb's table is partial and in-frame only. The sample carries approximately 30,000 clones, about four fifths recorded once. Details on this clone: Its specificity is not known.

Trimming cost V 0 bases and J 2 bases, with 11 bases left between them. This CDR3 region has 15 residues. Germline V gene data show CDR1 as SGHRS and CDR2 as YFSETQ. The rearrangement links TRBV5-1 to TRBJ1-2; TRBD1 might be the D (5 bases). The sample taken for sequencing was Tregs from blood cultured with allogeneic cells. This receptor was taken from a human donor in good health. CDR3 nucleotides: TGCGCCAGCAGCTTGGGGGGCAGAACAAACTATGGCTACACCTTC. It codes for CASSLGGRTNYGYTF. The full variable domain, completed using reference TRBV5-1 and TRBJ1-2, is KAGVTQTPRYLIKTRGQQVTLSCSPISGHRSVSWYQQTPGQGLQFLFEYFSETQRNKGNFPGRFSGRQFSNSRSEMNVSTLELGDSALYLCASSLGGRTNYGYTFGSGTRLTVV.